This T cell receptor beta chain was sequenced during a study of long-term antiretroviral therapy in people with HIV. Germline CDR1 is SGHRS and CDR2 is YFSETQ. This CDR3 contains 15 residues. V gave up 2 bases and J gave up 6 bases, with 15 bases separating them. Sequencing used immunoSEQ v3.0 at survey level. Repertoires were generated with immunoSEQ multiplex PCR, while TCRdb's copy carries only in-frame clones and drops some. Of 20,000 to 25,000 clones listed, about 80% are singletons. Here the sequenced sample was unsorted PBMCs, taken 0.7 years before starting antiretroviral therapy. The rearrangement uses TRBV5-1 and TRBJ2-1; D might be TRBD1 or TRBD2, each matching 6 bases. This clonotype originated in a man younger than 40 with HIV. The CDR3 sequence: CASSLMSGDFNEQFF. The CDR3 region has the DNA TGCGCCAGCAGCTTAATGTCAGGGGACTTCAATGAGCAGTTCTTC.